Listed below are T cell receptor beta chains from one sample, sequenced in a study of beta chain features in type 1 diabetes. Profiled with immunoSEQ multiplex PCR; TCRdb holds only in-frame clones, not every one. The data show more than 300,000 clones, around 12% seen once. The sequenced sample consisted of naive CD4+ T cells from blood. These receptor sequences come from a woman aged 18-29 years with type 1 diabetes. The CDR3 runs from the conserved cysteine through the conserved F or W. Fields, in order: D gene, V gene, J gene, clone size, CDR3 DNA, CDR3 protein. A D gene is named only where the DNA matches it firmly. Not all rows give a size; the values are once, few, many and, for expanded clones, a class.

>-|TRBV25-1|TRBJ2-5|few
TGTGCCAGCAGTGGTATCAGATACCAAGAGACCCAGTACTTC
CASSGIRYQETQYF
>-|TRBV18|TRBJ1-6|-
TGTGCCAGCTCACCATTCCAGGCGAGGGATTCACCCCTCCACTTT
CASSPFQARDSPLHF
>-|TRBV11-3|TRBJ2-1|few
TGTGCCAGCAGCTTGGGCGGGCTAAACAATGAGCAGTTCTTC
CASSLGGLNNEQFF
>-|TRBV15|TRBJ1-2|-
TGTGCCACCAGCCAGATTAACTATGGCTACACCTTC
CATSQINYGYTF
>-|TRBV18|TRBJ1-2|few
TGTGCCAGCTCACTACCCGTGGGGAGGACCGTCTATGGCTACACCTTC
CASSLPVGRTVYGYTF
>-|TRBV5-4|TRBJ2-3|few
TGTGCCAGCAGCTTGGCAGGCCCCACAGATACGCAGTATTTT
CASSLAGPTDTQYF
>-|TRBV10-2|TRBJ2-7|few
TGCGCCAGCCTGTTTGGAGTCTCCAGTGGCGAGCAGTACTTC
CASLFGVSSGEQYF
>TRBD2|TRBV4-3|TRBJ2-5|few
TGCGCCAGCAGCCGTGCGAGGGGAGCGGGAGATGAGACCCAGTACTTC
CASSRARGAGDETQYF
>-|TRBV15|TRBJ2-3|few
TGTGCCACCAGCAGAGATATCGGCACAGGAGATACGCAGTATTTT
CATSRDIGTGDTQYF
>TRBD2|TRBV10-3|TRBJ2-1|few
TGTGCCATCAGCCCGGGACTAGCGTCCAATGAGCAGTTCTTC
CAISPGLASNEQFF
>TRBD2|TRBV5-6|TRBJ2-1|few
TGTGCCAGCAGCTTGGCCAGCGGGAGGGAGCAGTTCTTC
CASSLASGREQFF
>TRBD1|TRBV5-1|TRBJ2-7|few
TGCGCCAGCAGCTTGGGACAGGGGGTCTACGAGCAGTACTTC
CASSLGQGVYEQYF
>TRBD1|TRBV19|TRBJ2-7|few
TGTGCCAGTACCGCACCGGGACAGCCCTACGAGCAGTACTTC
CASTAPGQPYEQYF
>TRBD1|TRBV7-9|TRBJ2-4|-
TGTGCCAGCGTACAGGGGGAGGCCAAAAACATTCAGTACTTC
CASVQGEAKNIQYF
>TRBD1|TRBV9|TRBJ1-1|-
TGTGCCAGCAGCCTACAGACAGGGGGCACTGAAGCTTTCTTT
CASSLQTGGTEAFF
>TRBD2|TRBV9|TRBJ2-2|few
TGTGCCAGCAGCTTGCGGGGGGTTGGCACCGGGGAGCTGTTTTTT
CASSLRGVGTGELFF
>-|TRBV25-1|TRBJ2-6|few
TGTGCCAGCAGTGAGGAGTACTCTGGGGCCAACGTCCTGACTTTC
CASSEEYSGANVLTF
>TRBD2|TRBV4-3|TRBJ2-4|few
TGCGCCAGCAGCCTCCCCCCGGGAGGGCATCCCAAAAACATTCAGTACTTC
CASSLPPGGHPKNIQYF
>-|TRBV6-4|TRBJ2-3|-
TGTGCCAGCAGTGACCCATCAACAGGGATTGACAGCACAGATACGCAGTATTTT
CASSDPSTGIDSTDTQYF
>TRBD2|TRBV9|TRBJ2-3|few
TGTGCCAGCAGCGGTAGCGGGGGCCACTCCACAGATACGCAGTATTTT
CASSGSGGHSTDTQYF
>-|TRBV2|TRBJ1-1|-
TGTGCCAGCAGCTACAGGGCCCCCGCTGCTTTCTTT
CASSYRAPAAFF
>TRBD1|TRBV19|TRBJ2-1|few
TGTGCCAGTAGTATGGACAGGGTTGGGAATGAGCAGTTCTTC
CASSMDRVGNEQFF
>-|TRBV15|TRBJ2-5|few
TGTGCCACCAGCAGAGATCTTGAGGAGACCCAGTACTTC
CATSRDLEETQYF
>TRBD2|TRBV11-2|TRBJ2-5|-
TGTGCCAGCAGCTTAGCCCGACTAGCGGGGCAAGAGACCCAGTACTTC
CASSLARLAGQETQYF
>-|TRBV7-2|TRBJ2-2|-
TGTGCCAGCAGCTACGGTAGTCACGGGGAGCTGTTTTTT
CASSYGSHGELFF
>-|TRBV4-3|TRBJ2-1|few
TGCGCCAGCAGCCAAGGTAGCGGAACTTACAATGAGCAGTTCTTC
CASSQGSGTYNEQFF
>-|TRBV27|TRBJ2-1|few
TGTGCCAGCAGTTTACAGGGGGGCAATGAGCAGTTCTTC
CASSLQGGNEQFF
>-|TRBV2|TRBJ1-5|-
TGTGCCAGTAACGAGGGCCAGCGGCAGCCCCAGCATTTT
CASNEGQRQPQHF
>-|TRBV4-3|TRBJ1-2|-
TGCGCCAGCAGCCAGGTAACGTTGGACAGCTATGGCTACACCTTC
CASSQVTLDSYGYTF
>TRBD2|TRBV4-1|TRBJ2-7|few
TGCGCCAGCAGCCTGACGGGACTAGCGGTCGACGAGCAGTACTTC
CASSLTGLAVDEQYF
>TRBD1|TRBV7-9|TRBJ1-1|few
TGTGCCAGCAGCCGGCCCCTTGGGTCGGGGGACAGTGAAGCTTTCTTT
CASSRPLGSGDSEAFF
>-|TRBV6-6|TRBJ1-1|-
TGTGCCACCATTGTTGGGGCGATCACTGAAGCTTTCTTT
CATIVGAITEAFF
>TRBD2|TRBV5-1|TRBJ2-7|few
TGCGCCAGCACCAAGATCGGTAGCGGGAGGTCTGAGAGCTACGAGCAGTACTTC
CASTKIGSGRSESYEQYF
>-|TRBV9|TRBJ2-1|-
TGTGCCAGCAGCGAAAGTCAACGAGGCGATGAGCAGTTCTTC
CASSESQRGDEQFF
>TRBD2|TRBV6-4|TRBJ2-1|-
TGTGCCAGCAGTGACTCGTCGGGCGGGAGGTGGCATGAGCAGTTCTTC
CASSDSSGGRWHEQFF
>-|TRBV5-6|TRBJ2-1|few
TGTGCCAGCAGCTTGGCCCGGGGTTTTGAGCAGTTCTTC
CASSLARGFEQFF
>-|TRBV4-3|TRBJ2-2|-
TGCGCCAGCAGCCTGAATCGGGGGGAGAGGGGGGCCGGGGAGCTGTTTTTT
CASSLNRGERGAGELFF
>TRBD2|TRBV7-2|TRBJ2-1|-
TGTGCCAGCAGCTTAATGACTAGCGGAGACTACAATGAGCAGTTCTTC
CASSLMTSGDYNEQFF
>-|TRBV28|TRBJ2-1|-
TGTGCCAGCAGCGATACTGCCAATGAGCAGTTCTTC
CASSDTANEQFF
>-|TRBV6-5|TRBJ2-3|-
TGTGCCAGCGACGCCGTGCAGGGTCGCGCAGATACGCAGTATTTT
CASDAVQGRADTQYF
>-|TRBV18|TRBJ2-3|-
TGTGCCAGCTCACCATCAGCGGGTCCGAGCGGGTATACGCAGTATTTT
CASSPSAGPSGYTQYF
>-|TRBV4-3|TRBJ1-2|-
TGCGCCAGCAGCCAAGAGGACAGACCTAACTATGGCTACACCTTC
CASSQEDRPNYGYTF
>-|TRBV7-9|TRBJ2-2|-
TGTGCCAGCAGCTTCGCGACAGAAAGCGGGGAGCTGTTTTTT
CASSFATESGELFF
>-|TRBV7-7|TRBJ2-5|few
TGTGCTAGCAGCTTAGCGGCAGGGAAAGCGGAGACCCAGTACTTC
CASSLAAGKAETQYF
>TRBD2|TRBV5-6|TRBJ2-3|-
TGTGCTGTCCAGCGGGGGGGCTCAGATACGCAGTATTTT
CAVQRGGSDTQYF
>-|TRBV30|TRBJ2-7|few
TGTGCCTGGAACCGTGAGGACAGACCCTACGAGCAGTACTTC
CAWNREDRPYEQYF
>TRBD2|TRBV5-1|TRBJ2-6|few
TGCGCCAGCAGCCCCCTCGGGGGGTATGGGGCCAACGTCCTGACTTTC
CASSPLGGYGANVLTF
>-|TRBV7-2|TRBJ1-1|-
TGTGCCAGCAGCCATACAGGGTTCACTGAAGCTTTCTTT
CASSHTGFTEAFF
>-|TRBV4-3|TRBJ2-1|-
TGCGCCAGCAGCCAAGATCTTTTAGGAGGGTCCTACAATGAGCAGTTCTTC
CASSQDLLGGSYNEQFF
>-|TRBV6-4|TRBJ2-1|-
TGTGCCAGCAGATCGACCGCGGATGAGCAGTTCTTC
CASRSTADEQFF
>-|TRBV5-1|TRBJ2-4|few
TGCGCCAGCAGGGCCCAGGGGGGACAAAACATTCAGTACTTC
CASRAQGGQNIQYF
>TRBD2|TRBV6-5|TRBJ2-4|-
TGTGCCAGCAGTTCCCGACTAGCGGGGGCCAACATTCAGTACTTC
CASSSRLAGANIQYF
>-|TRBV7-2|TRBJ2-7|-
TGTGCCAGCAGCTTACAGGGATACGAGCAGTACTTC
CASSLQGYEQYF